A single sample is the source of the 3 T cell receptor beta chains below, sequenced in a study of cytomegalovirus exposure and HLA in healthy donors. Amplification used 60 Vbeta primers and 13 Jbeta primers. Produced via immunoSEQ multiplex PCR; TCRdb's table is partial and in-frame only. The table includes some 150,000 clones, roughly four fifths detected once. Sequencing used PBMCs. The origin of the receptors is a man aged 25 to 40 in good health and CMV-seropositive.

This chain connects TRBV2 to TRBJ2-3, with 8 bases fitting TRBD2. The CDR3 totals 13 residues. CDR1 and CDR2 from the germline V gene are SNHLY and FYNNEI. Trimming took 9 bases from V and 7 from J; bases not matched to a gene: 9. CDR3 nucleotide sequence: TGTGCCAGACTAGCGGAGAAGCGGAATACGCAGTATTTT. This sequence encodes CARLAEKRNTQYF.

The CDR3 DNA reads TGTGCCAGCAGATTACTAGCGGGAGGTTACTACGAGCAGTACTTC. It specifies CASRLLAGGYYEQYF. The V call is TRBV27, the J call TRBJ2-7, with TRBD2 matching 12 bases. Germline CDR1 is MNHEY and CDR2 is SMNVEV (reference sequence). This CDR3 is 15 amino acids long. V shed 6 bases and J 3 bases; nucleotides not matched to a gene: 6.

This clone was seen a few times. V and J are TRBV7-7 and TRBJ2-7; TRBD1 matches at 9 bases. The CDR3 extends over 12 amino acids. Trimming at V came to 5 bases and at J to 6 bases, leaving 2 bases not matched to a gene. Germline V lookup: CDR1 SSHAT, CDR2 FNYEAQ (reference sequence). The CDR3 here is CASSKDRGEQYF. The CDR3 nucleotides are TGTGCCAGCAGCAAGGACAGGGGCGAGCAGTACTTC.